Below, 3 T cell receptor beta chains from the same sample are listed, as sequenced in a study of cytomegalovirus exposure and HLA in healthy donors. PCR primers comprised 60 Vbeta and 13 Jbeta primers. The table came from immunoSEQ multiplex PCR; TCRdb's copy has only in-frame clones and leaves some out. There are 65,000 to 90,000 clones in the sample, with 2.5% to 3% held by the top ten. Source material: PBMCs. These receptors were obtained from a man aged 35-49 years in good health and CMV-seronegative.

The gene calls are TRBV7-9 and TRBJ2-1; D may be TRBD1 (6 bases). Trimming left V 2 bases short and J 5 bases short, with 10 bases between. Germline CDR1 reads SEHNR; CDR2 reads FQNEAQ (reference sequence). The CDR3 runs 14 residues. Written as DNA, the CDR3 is TGTGCCAGCAGCTTAAGGGACACGGACAATGAGCAGTTCTTC. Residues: CASSLRDTDNEQFF.

DNA for the CDR3: TGTGCCAGCAGTCTAGAGCGGGGCTGGGAGCAGTTCTTC. Translation gives CASSLERGWEQFF. The V and J genes are TRBV27 and TRBJ2-1; 7 positions agree with TRBD2. The CDR3 loop spans 13 amino acids. With V trimmed by 5 bases and J by 10 bases, 8 bases remained unmatched. Germline-derived CDR1 and CDR2 are MNHEY and SMNVEV (reference sequence).

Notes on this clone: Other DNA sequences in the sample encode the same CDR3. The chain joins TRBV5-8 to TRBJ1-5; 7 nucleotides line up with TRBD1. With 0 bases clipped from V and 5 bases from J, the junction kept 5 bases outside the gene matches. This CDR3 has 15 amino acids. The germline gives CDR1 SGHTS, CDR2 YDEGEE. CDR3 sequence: CASSLVTGTDQPQHF. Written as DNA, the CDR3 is TGTGCCAGCAGCTTGGTGACAGGGACCGATCAGCCCCAGCATTTT.